This TCR beta chain was found in a study of T-cell memory formation after mild COVID-19. TCRdb fed the 5' RACE reads into MiXCR, producing one record per CDR3 protein. This table has roughly 310,000 distinct CDR3 sequences, 15% to 20% appearing once. The CDR3 contains 16 residues. Germline loops: CDR1 SGHRS, CDR2 YFSETQ. V was clipped by 4 bases and J by 7 bases; unmatched bases: 10. Sequencing input: PBMCs or a T cell subset sorted from them (not recorded which). V gene TRBV5-1 combines with J gene TRBJ1-6; 8 bases line up with TRBD1. The sequence was obtained from a man between 18 and 29 years old who had mild COVID-19 (a few samples of this study predate the infection). Cell type and time point are not known. The CDR3: CASSLRGPVTNSPLHF. CDR3 nucleotide sequence: TGCGCCAGCAGCCTCAGGGGGCCGGTTACGAATTCACCCCTCCACTTT.